Listed here is a single T cell receptor (beta chain). The CDR3 extends over 15 amino acids. The germline V and J ends were trimmed by 0 bases and 2 bases, with 10 bases remaining between them. CDR1 KGHSH and CDR2 LQKENI come from the germline V gene. This sample is part of a study of blood T cell repertoires in COVID-19. Study-level background: Sites in the United States, Italy and Spain provided acute and convalescent COVID-19 samples.

Data came from immunoSEQ multiplex PCR; TCRdb stores just in-frame clones and leaves some out. Found here are about 100,000 clones, 90% of them singletons; the top ten hold less than 2%. Specimen: peripheral blood. The source of this sequence is a human donor with active COVID-19. The donor label of this sample is uncertain. The J gene is TRBJ1-2, the V gene TRBV18; D remains unclear. CDR3 sequence: CASSPPKEPNYGYTF. Here the CDR3 DNA reads TGTGCCAGCTCACCACCTAAGGAGCCGAACTATGGCTACACCTTC.